One and the same sample provided the 15 T cell receptor beta chains below, sequenced in a study of vaccination and CD4 T cells after COVID-19. For these TCRs, the target antigens are not known. Treatment denoted: roughly 10-day PBMC culture with coronavirus spike peptide pools or control peptides (ViraFEST assay). Sequence data for DNA of cultured CD4+ T cells were generated by the Oncomine TCR Beta short-read assay. MiXCR, run by TCRdb on the PCR reads, gives a single entry per CDR3 protein. Here the sample spans approximately 11,000 distinct CDR3 sequences, 44% being singletons. The sequencing input was CD4+ T cells from blood, cultured in vitro. Source of these receptors: a human donor who had recovered from COVID-19.

This clonotype was observed a single time. The chain carries TRBV5-4 and TRBJ2-2; 7 bases match TRBD2. CDR3 size: 16 residues. Unmatched junction bases numbered 4, after V lost 0 bases and J lost 2 bases. CDR1 and CDR2 (germline): SGHNT, YYREEE (reference sequence). The CDR3: CASSLEASGNTGELFF. DNA for the CDR3: TGTGCCAGCAGCTTGGAGGCTAGCGGCAACACCGGGGAGCTGTTTTTT.

This chain links TRBV6-1 with TRBJ2-5; TRBD2 might be the D (6 bases). The CDR3 is 15 amino acids. Germline V gene data show CDR1 as MNHNS and CDR2 as SASEGT. V gave up 7 bases and J gave up 2 bases, with 17 bases separating them. CDR3 in DNA: TGTGCCAGCACCCTCCTGGCGGGGAGGCAAGAGACCCAGTACTTC. Its protein product is CASTLLAGRQETQYF.

The chain is built from TRBV12-3 or TRBV12-4 and TRBJ1-5; D ambiguous. The CDR3 runs to 15 residues. V dropped 6 bases and J dropped 7 bases, with 19 bases sitting between them. The CDR3, as DNA: TGTGCCAGCAGGCGCGGGTCTCAACGAGAGCAGCCCCAGCATTTT. Its protein product is CASRRGSQREQPQHF.

The rearrangement joins TRBV7-2 to TRBJ2-1, with a weak D call TRBD2 (7 bases). Per the germline V gene, CDR1 is SGHTA and CDR2 is FQGNSA. The CDR3 runs to 17 residues. V lost 5 bases, J lost 3 bases, and 20 bases lay in between. CDR3 amino acids: CASSVESAGAFYNEQFF. The CDR3 DNA is TGTGCCAGCAGCGTAGAAAGCGCGGGGGCTTTCTACAATGAGCAGTTCTTC.

The chain combines TRBV12-3 or TRBV12-4 with TRBJ1-4, with TRBD1 matching 8 bases. The trim removed 4 bases at V and 4 bases at J, leaving 2 bases unmatched. The CDR3 runs 14 residues. The CDR3 coding sequence is TGTGCCAGCAGTTGGACAGGGAGTAATGAAAAACTGTTTTTT. Encoded protein: CASSWTGSNEKLFF.

The chain carries TRBV6-2 or TRBV6-3 and TRBJ2-2; the D is unclear. CDR1 MNHEY and CDR2 SVGEGT come from the germline V gene. The CDR3 has 15 residues. Trimming removed 6 bases at V and 4 bases at J, with 15 bases between. The CDR3 nucleotides read TGTGCCAGCAGGACCCGGACCCCAGTCACCGGGGAGCTGTTTTTT. It is translated as CASRTRTPVTGELFF.

This rearrangement joins TRBV7-8 to TRBJ2-3, with D tentatively TRBD1 (6 bases). Looked up from germline, CDR1 is SGHVS and CDR2 is FQNEAQ. The CDR3 spans 15 residues. V lost 2 bases and J lost 7, with 16 bases in between. The DNA of the CDR3 is TGTGCCAGCAGCTTAAGACAGGACCTAGGGTATACGCAGTATTTT. It is translated as CASSLRQDLGYTQYF.

The V and J genes are TRBV6-1 and TRBJ1-1; TRBD1 might be the D (5 bases). The CDR3 has 13 amino acids. Germline values: CDR1 MNHNS, CDR2 SASEGT. V lost 2 bases to trimming and J lost 7 bases, with 11 bases between them. The CDR3 DNA sequence: TGTGCCAGCAGTGAATCTCGGGGGGGTGAAGCTTTCTTT. It specifies CASSESRGGEAFF.

This clonotype has a handful of counts. V usage is TRBV6-1 and J usage is TRBJ2-2; D might be TRBD1 (5 bases). The CDR3 consists of 13 residues. V was pared by 8 bases and J by 6 bases, with 13 bases between. Germline loops: CDR1 MNHNS, CDR2 SASEGT. CDR3 amino acids: CASGTRAAGELFF. CDR3 DNA sequence: TGTGCCAGCGGAACCAGGGCGGCCGGGGAGCTGTTTTTT.

This chain uses TRBV6-1 with TRBJ2-2, with 7 bases identical to TRBD2. From germline, CDR1 is MNHNS and CDR2 SASEGT. This CDR3 contains 14 residues. The ends lost 4 bases at V and 4 bases at J; junction bases unmatched: 3. The DNA for the CDR3 is TGTGCCAGCAGTGGGACTAGAGGCACCGGGGAGCTGTTTTTT. It codes for CASSGTRGTGELFF.

J is TRBJ2-3 and V is TRBV11-3; TRBD2 aligns across 8 bases. This CDR3 has 16 amino acids. The V gene end was trimmed by 1 base and the J gene end by 1 base; junction bases not matched to a gene: 4. CDR1 is SGHNT, CDR2 YENEEA, per germline. Here the CDR3 DNA reads TGTGCCAGCAGCTTAGTTACTAGCGGACGCACAGATACGCAGTATTTT. Its translation is CASSLVTSGRTDTQYF. The variable domain in full, with the rest retrieved from reference TRBV11-3 and TRBJ2-3, is EAGVVQSPRYKIIEKKQPVAFWCNPISGHNTLYWYLQNLGQGPELLIRYENEEAVDDSQLPKDRFSAERLKGVDSTLKIQPAELGDSAVYLCASSLVTSGRTDTQYFGPGTRLTVL.

On this clonotype itself: A junction end diverges from the germline sequence, so it may reflect a read error. This chain links TRBV7-4 with TRBJ1-2, with D possibly TRBD1 on 5 matching bases. Looked up from germline, CDR1 is SGHVT and CDR2 is SQSDAQ. The CDR3 totals 15 residues. The CDR3 loop reads CASSQAGRGKYGYTF. The CDR3, as DNA: TGCGCCAGCAGCCAGGCGGGACGCGGAAAATATGGCTACACCTTC.

The chain links TRBV20-1 to TRBJ2-1, with no clear D. This CDR3 has 14 residues. Trimming took off 0 bases at V and 6 bases at J, with 12 bases between the two ends. The germline gives CDR1 DFQATT, CDR2 SNEGSKA (reference sequence). CDR3 sequence: CSARDQRHLNEQFF. The CDR3 region has the DNA TGCAGTGCTAGAGATCAGAGACACCTCAATGAGCAGTTCTTC.

The rearrangement uses TRBV9 and TRBJ1-4; D is perhaps TRBD1 (5 bases). This CDR3 contains 14 residues. Per the germline V gene, CDR1 is SGDLS and CDR2 is YYNGEE. Trimming pared 0 bases from V and 4 bases from J, leaving 7 bases between. CDR3 bases: TGTGCCAGCAGCGTAGGGGGGGGTAATGAAAAACTGTTTTTT. Its protein product is CASSVGGGNEKLFF.

The V gene is TRBV18, the J gene TRBJ1-5; TRBD1 aligns across 8 bases. Germline V CDR1 and CDR2: KGHSH, LQKENI. The CDR3 is 16 residues long. The trim removed 3 bases at V and 4 bases at J, leaving 8 bases unmatched. CDR3 DNA: TGTGCCAGCTCACCGCTTGGAGGACAGGGTAATCAGCCCCAGCATTTT. It encodes CASSPLGGQGNQPQHF.